This T cell receptor (beta chain) appears in the sequencing data of a study of blood T cell repertoires in COVID-19. Turning to the study itself: Sites in the United States, Italy and Spain provided acute and convalescent COVID-19 samples.

CDR3 length: 13 amino acids. The V gene lost 4 bases and the J gene lost 7 bases, with 13 bases spanning the gap. In the study's own analysis: Reference gene primer amplification in the assay estimated nucleated cell counts. TCRdb's copy holds only in-frame clones and misses some; the assay was immunoSEQ multiplex PCR. That table is the source of V, J and clone size, and D and trimming were worked out from the DNA. Seen here are 200,000 to 250,000 clones, around 92% observed once, and the top ten hold more than 0.95%. The genes are TRBV12-3 or TRBV12-4 and TRBJ1-1; weak D call: TRBD1 (5 bases). The TCR comes from a man aged 30 to 45 with acute or convalescent COVID-19. The specimen was peripheral blood. The CDR3: CASSYMWGGEAFF. The DNA for the CDR3 is TGTGCCAGCAGTTATATGTGGGGGGGTGAAGCTTTCTTT.